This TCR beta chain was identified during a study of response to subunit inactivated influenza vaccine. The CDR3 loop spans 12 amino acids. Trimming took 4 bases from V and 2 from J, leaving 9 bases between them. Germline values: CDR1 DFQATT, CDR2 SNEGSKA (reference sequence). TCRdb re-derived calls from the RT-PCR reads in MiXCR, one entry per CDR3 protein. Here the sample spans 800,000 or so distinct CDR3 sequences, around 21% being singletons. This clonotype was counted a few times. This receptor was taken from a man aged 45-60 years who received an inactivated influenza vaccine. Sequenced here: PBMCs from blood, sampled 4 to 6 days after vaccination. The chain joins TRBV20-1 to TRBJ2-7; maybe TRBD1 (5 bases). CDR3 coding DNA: TGCAGTGCTACCGGACAAACCTACGAGCAGTACTTC. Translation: CSATGQTYEQYF.